Presented here are 16 T cell receptor beta chains from one specimen sequenced in a study of T cell clones after liver transplantation. Measured with immunoSEQ multiplex PCR; TCRdb has only the in-frame clones, and not every one. This table has 68,000 or so clones, almost 95% appearing once. This sample comprised CD4+ T cells from blood, obtained about 25 months after liver transplant. The receptors stem from a human patient who received a liver transplant. Some T cells may originate from the graft donor.

This rearrangement joins TRBV11-3 to TRBJ1-1, with D perhaps TRBD1 (6 bases). The germline gives CDR1 SGHNT, CDR2 YENEEA. With 1 base removed from V and 5 bases from J, the gap between germline ends came to 14 bases. This CDR3 spans 15 amino acids. CDR3 residues: CASSLVGGKGTEAFF. CDR3 DNA: TGTGCCAGCAGCTTAGTGGGGGGCAAGGGGACTGAAGCTTTCTTT.

The J gene is TRBJ2-1, the V gene TRBV7-2; D possibly matches TRBD1 or TRBD2 (5 bases each). The CDR3 has 15 amino acids. The V end was cut by 4 bases, the J end by 4 bases, with 14 bases between. Looked up from germline, CDR1 is SGHTA and CDR2 is FQGNSA. The CDR3 loop reads CASSSGPPIYNEQFF. For the CDR3, the DNA is TGTGCCAGCAGCTCGGGACCCCCAATTTACAATGAGCAGTTCTTC.

As concerns this clone: An end of the junction differs from the germline gene, which may be a read error. V gene TRBV7-7 combines with J gene TRBJ2-3; 11 bases fit TRBD2. CDR1 and CDR2 from the germline V gene are SSHAT and FNYEAQ (reference sequence). The CDR3 spans 17 residues. The CDR3 region has the DNA TGTGCTAGCAGCTTAGGGCTAGCGGGAGGCCCGGGAGATACGCAGTATTTT. This codes for CASSLGLAGGPGDTQYF.

The chain joins TRBV7-3 to TRBJ2-1; 8 nucleotides align to TRBD1. Germline assignment: CDR1 SGHTA and CDR2 FQGTGA. Trimming took 5 bases from V and 7 from J; bases not matched to a gene: 10. The CDR3 is 15 amino acids. The CDR3 DNA reads TGTGCCAGCAGCGTCTCCGGGACAGGAATAAATGAGCAGTTCTTC. Translated, it gives CASSVSGTGINEQFF.

By sample fraction, this clone is medium-sized. This chain uses TRBV19 with TRBJ2-2, with D unresolved. CDR1 and CDR2 from the germline V gene are LNHDA and SQIVND (reference sequence). This CDR3 is 12 amino acids long. Trimming shortened V by 6 bases and J by 7 bases, and 9 bases separated the two germline ends. This CDR3 reads CASRAPGGELFF. The CDR3 DNA sequence: TGTGCCAGTAGGGCCCCAGGCGGGGAGCTGTTTTTT.

The V gene is TRBV18, the J gene TRBJ1-2; tentatively, D is TRBD1 (6 bases). Per the germline V gene, CDR1 is KGHSH and CDR2 is LQKENI. The V gene lost 2 bases and the J gene lost 5 bases, with 9 bases spanning the gap. The CDR3 has 13 amino acids. The chain's CDR3 is CASSPRTDYGYTF. As DNA, the CDR3 is TGTGCCAGCTCACCAAGGACAGATTATGGCTACACCTTC.

The J gene is TRBJ2-2, the V gene TRBV29-1; tentatively, D is TRBD1 or TRBD2 (6 bases each). The CDR3 loop spans 14 amino acids. Trimming left V 5 bases short and J 7 bases short, with 17 bases between. The germline V gene encodes CDR1 SQVTM and CDR2 ANQGSEA. The CDR3 DNA reads as TGCAGCGTTTTTAGGGGGGCTGCTGACGGGGAGCTGTTTTTT. Residues: CSVFRGAADGELFF.

The chain recombines TRBV10-3 with TRBJ1-1, with 7 bases identical to TRBD1. CDR1 and CDR2 (germline): ENHRY, SYGVKD. CDR3 length: 14 amino acids. V lost 4 bases to trimming and J lost 8 bases; unmatched junction nucleotides: 10. DNA of the CDR3: TGTGCCATCAGTGGACAGGGACCTTCGGGAGAAGCTTTCTTT. This translates into CAISGQGPSGEAFF.

The chain has TRBV5-1 and TRBJ2-1; 14 bases match TRBD2. Germline V lookup: CDR1 SGHRS, CDR2 YFSETQ. V dropped 4 bases and J dropped 0; count of bases not matched to a gene: 9. This CDR3 is built from 19 residues. The CDR3 DNA is TGCGCCAGCAGCCTAAAGGCCGGGACTAGCGGGAGCTCCTACAATGAGCAGTTCTTC. This encodes CASSLKAGTSGSSYNEQFF.

The V call is TRBV28, the J call TRBJ2-5; TRBD2 aligns across 15 bases. The CDR3 contains 18 residues. Trimming removed 3 bases from V and 0 bases from J; junction bases left unmatched: 5. Germline V gene sequence: CDR1 MDHEN, CDR2 SYDVKM. The CDR3: CASSFGLAGGTYQETQYF. In DNA form, the CDR3 reads TGTGCCAGCAGTTTCGGACTAGCGGGAGGGACGTACCAAGAGACCCAGTACTTC. The whole variable domain, remainder taken from reference TRBV28 and TRBJ2-5, is DVKVTQSSRYLVKRTGEKVFLECVQDMDHENMFWYRQDPGLGLRLIYFSYDVKMKEKGDIPEGYSVSREKKERFSLILESASTNQTSMYLCASSFGLAGGTYQETQYFGPGTRLLVL.

The chain recombines TRBV19 with TRBJ2-1; 8 bases agree with TRBD1. Losses at the gene ends were 6 bases for V and 8 bases for J; bases not matched to a gene: 12. The CDR3 covers 15 residues. Germline values: CDR1 LNHDA, CDR2 SQIVND (reference sequence). CDR3 sequence (DNA): TGTGCCAGTAGGCTGACAGGGGCCCTTCTCGATGAGCAGTTCTTC. Its translation is CASRLTGALLDEQFF.

The rearrangement uses TRBV6-1 and TRBJ1-1; no clear D. With 6 bases removed from V and 0 bases from J, the gap between germline ends came to 8 bases. The CDR3 totals 13 residues. Germline V CDR1 and CDR2: MNHNS, SASEGT. The CDR3 spells CASRILLNTEAFF. For the CDR3, the DNA is TGTGCCAGCAGAATCTTATTGAACACTGAAGCTTTCTTT.

The chain carries TRBV7-6 and TRBJ2-1; 9 bases align to TRBD2. Trimming cost V 4 bases and J 0 bases; bases outside gene matches: 7. Germline V gene data show CDR1 as SGHVS and CDR2 as FNYEAQ. This CDR3 contains 17 residues. CDR3 DNA: TGTGCCAGCAGCTCGGGGACTAGCACAAGCTCCTACAATGAGCAGTTCTTC. This gives the protein CASSSGTSTSSYNEQFF.

The chain recombines TRBV7-6 with TRBJ2-3; D might be TRBD1 (5 bases). CDR1 and CDR2 from the germline V gene are SGHVS and FNYEAQ. V dropped 8 bases and J dropped 3 bases, with 18 bases sitting between them. This CDR3 is 15 amino acids long. CDR3 DNA sequence: TGTGCCAGCGGTCAAAGGGGATTCAGGACAGATACGCAGTATTTT. It yields the protein CASGQRGFRTDTQYF.

This clone was detected only a few times. J is TRBJ2-7 and V is TRBV6-1; D perhaps matches TRBD1 (5 bases). There are 16 residues in the CDR3. V was cut by 0 bases and J by 5 bases, with 17 bases left in between. Germline values: CDR1 MNHNS, CDR2 SASEGT. The chain's CDR3 is CASSEAVGRESDEQYF. The CDR3 DNA reads TGTGCCAGCAGTGAAGCAGTAGGCAGGGAAAGTGACGAGCAGTACTTC.

This rearrangement joins TRBV6-6 to TRBJ2-3, with D possibly being TRBD2 (7 bases). The V gene's germline CDR1 is MNHNY and CDR2 SVGAGI (reference sequence). The CDR3 is made up of 15 amino acids. Trimming removed 4 bases at V and 2 bases at J, with 13 bases between. CDR3 sequence reads: CASSSAGADTDTQYF. For the CDR3, the DNA is TGTGCCAGCAGTTCCGCGGGGGCAGACACAGATACGCAGTATTTT.